Shown below are 17 T cell receptor beta chains from a single sample sequenced in a study of cytomegalovirus exposure and HLA in healthy donors. Using immunoSEQ multiplex PCR, the repertoire was profiled, and TCRdb retains in-frame clones only, with some absent. The top ten clones hold roughly 12% of a sample with about 200,000 clones, 80% to 90% of them seen once. The sample consisted of PBMCs. The receptors shown here come from a woman between 25 and 40 years old in good health and CMV-seropositive.

This chain uses TRBV28 with TRBJ1-5; maybe TRBD1 (6 bases). Germline V gene lookup returns CDR1 MDHEN and CDR2 SYDVKM. Trimming removed 8 bases at V and 6 bases at J, with 14 bases between. The CDR3 is 13 residues long. The CDR3 nucleotides are TGTGCCAGCGAGGCAGGGGCCTTTCAGCCCCAGCATTTT. This codes for CASEAGAFQPQHF. Full variable domain (outside the CDR3, taken from reference TRBV28 and TRBJ1-5): DVKVTQSSRYLVKRTGEKVFLECVQDMDHENMFWYRQDPGLGLRLIYFSYDVKMKEKGDIPEGYSVSREKKERFSLILESASTNQTSMYLCASEAGAFQPQHFGDGTRLSIL.

The chain uses TRBV6-6 and TRBJ2-5; the D gene is possibly TRBD1 (6 bases). In germline, CDR1 is MNHNY, CDR2 SVGAGI (reference sequence). The CDR3 loop spans 14 amino acids. V lost 3 bases and J 4 bases, leaving 12 bases between the germline ends. The chain's CDR3 is CASSYGTFLETQYF. The CDR3 DNA sequence: TGTGCCAGCAGTTATGGGACATTTCTAGAGACCCAGTACTTC.

The chain links TRBV6-5 to TRBJ2-7; TRBD2 matches 12 bases. The length of the CDR3 is 15 residues. Losses at the gene ends were 2 bases for V and 2 bases for J; bases not matched to a gene: 1. Germline values: CDR1 MNHEY, CDR2 SVGAGI. The CDR3 spells CASSYRTSGTYEQYF. The CDR3 nucleotides read TGTGCCAGCAGTTACCGGACTAGCGGGACCTACGAGCAGTACTTC.

Regarding this clone: One base away lies a much larger clone, so this may be a sequencing read error. The V call is TRBV7-8, the J call TRBJ1-2; TRBD1 matches at 8 bases. Germline CDR1 is SGHVS and CDR2 is FQNEAQ. The ends lost 4 bases at V and 3 bases at J; junction bases unmatched: 1. The CDR3 contains 13 residues. The CDR3 sequence is CASSSDRDYGYTF. As DNA, the CDR3 is TGTGCCAGCAGCTCGGACAGGGACTATGGCTACACCTTC.

This clone was detected a few times. The chain couples TRBV29-1 to TRBJ1-5; 8 bases agree with TRBD1. Germline lookup yields CDR1 SQVTM and CDR2 ANQGSEA. The CDR3 is 12 amino acids. V lost 8 bases to trimming and J lost 4 bases; unmatched junction nucleotides: 4. CDR3 region: CSTGTGNQPQHF. For the CDR3, the DNA is TGCAGCACCGGGACAGGTAATCAGCCCCAGCATTTT.

The chain employs TRBV5-1 and TRBJ2-5, with 11 bases aligning to TRBD1. Trimming cost V 2 bases and J 1 base; bases outside gene matches: 4. This CDR3 comprises 16 residues. Germline V gives CDR1 SGHRS, CDR2 YFSETQ. The CDR3 coding sequence is TGCGCCAGCAGCTTCGGGGGGACAGGGGGCCAAGAGACCCAGTACTTC. This translates into CASSFGGTGGQETQYF.

The chain links TRBV7-8 to TRBJ2-7; weak D call: TRBD1 (5 bases). The CDR3 is 15 amino acids. V lost 3 bases, J lost 0 bases, and 12 bases lay in between. Looked up from germline, CDR1 is SGHVS and CDR2 is FQNEAQ. The CDR3 spells CASSFDSEPSYEQYF. For the CDR3, the DNA is TGTGCCAGCAGCTTCGACAGCGAGCCCTCCTACGAGCAGTACTTC.

The chain has TRBV30 and TRBJ2-1; D possibly corresponds to TRBD2 (5 bases). The CDR3 contains 13 residues. V was cut by 4 bases and J by 0 bases, with 7 bases left in between. CDR1 is GTSNPN and CDR2 is SVGIG in the germline V gene (reference sequence). The CDR3 nucleotides are TGTGCCTGGACCGGGGACTCCTACAATGAGCAGTTCTTC. It is translated as CAWTGDSYNEQFF.

The chain has TRBV6-1 and TRBJ2-7; D may be TRBD1 (6 bases). CDR3 length equals 13 residues. Germline loops: CDR1 MNHNS, CDR2 SASEGT. V was cut by 11 bases and J by 3 bases, with 17 bases left in between. DNA for the CDR3: TGTGCCTCGAACAGGGAATTTTTCTACGAGCAGTACTTC. As protein: CASNREFFYEQYF.

The sample holds one count of this clone. The chain combines TRBV30 with TRBJ1-3, with D perhaps TRBD1 (6 bases). CDR3 length: 12 residues. Trimming removed 1 base at V and 6 bases at J, with 7 bases between. CDR1 is GTSNPN and CDR2 is SVGIG in the germline V gene (reference sequence). CDR3 sequence: CAWSEGENTIYF. CDR3 sequence (DNA): TGTGCCTGGAGTGAGGGGGAAAACACCATATATTTT.

This rearrangement joins TRBV5-1 to TRBJ1-2, with 8 bases fitting TRBD1. Germline values: CDR1 SGHRS, CDR2 YFSETQ. The CDR3 has 15 residues. Germline trimming cut 4 bases from V and 8 bases from J; bases unmatched to any gene: 13. The CDR3 protein is CASSAAPGQGRGYTF. CDR3 bases: TGCGCCAGCAGCGCGGCCCCAGGACAGGGCCGGGGCTACACCTTC.

The chain joins TRBV7-8 to TRBJ1-1; unclear D gene. The CDR3 has 13 amino acids. Germline CDR1 and CDR2: SGHVS and FQNEAQ. V was trimmed by 0 bases and J by 11 bases, leaving 13 bases between them. The CDR3 coding sequence is TGTGCCAGCAGCTTAGCGGGAGAAAGAGGGGCTTTCTTT. Amino acid sequence: CASSLAGERGAFF.

V is TRBV5-1 and J is TRBJ2-2, with 12 nucleotides matching TRBD2. CDR1 is SGHRS and CDR2 is YFSETQ in the germline V gene. J was trimmed by 6 bases and V by 4 bases; bases with no gene match: 13. This CDR3 is 18 amino acids long. CDR3 residues: CASSPLTSGSIWAGELFF. As DNA, the CDR3 is TGCGCCAGCAGCCCGCTGACTAGCGGGAGTATCTGGGCCGGGGAGCTGTTTTTT.

V is TRBV2 and J is TRBJ2-7; weak D call: TRBD1 (7 bases). The CDR3 totals 16 residues. V was clipped by 5 bases and J by 6 bases, with 23 bases between them. The V gene's germline CDR1 is SNHLY and CDR2 FYNNEI. CDR3 DNA sequence: TGTGCCAGCAGTACACAGGGGTCGGGGGTAATATCCGAGCAGTACTTC. Protein sequence: CASSTQGSGVISEQYF.

V gene TRBV10-1 combines with J gene TRBJ1-2; the match to TRBD1 covers 7 bases. The germline V gene has CDR1 WNHNN and CDR2 SYGVQD (reference sequence). CDR3 length: 17 residues. Germline trimming cut 9 bases from V and 8 bases from J; bases unmatched to any gene: 24. The CDR3 sequence is CARLSFHQRGPAWGYTF. CDR3 in DNA: TGCGCCAGGCTTTCATTTCACCAAAGGGGGCCCGCGTGGGGCTACACCTTC.

This clone was detected a few times. The chain carries TRBV7-9 and TRBJ1-2; D unresolved. The V end lost 8 bases, the J end lost 7 bases, and 14 bases lay between the germline ends. Per the germline V gene, CDR1 is SEHNR and CDR2 is FQNEAQ (reference sequence). The CDR3 sequence is 12 residues long. CDR3 sequence (DNA): TGTGCCAGCGGTGGATGGGAGGCTGGCTACACCTTC. Translating it yields CASGGWEAGYTF.

The chain couples TRBV18 to TRBJ2-7; TRBD2 aligns across 8 bases. V was clipped by 0 bases and J by 3 bases; unmatched bases: 4. CDR1 is KGHSH, CDR2 LQKENI, per germline. The length of the CDR3 is 15 residues. The CDR3 nucleotides read TGTGCCAGCTCACCACCCCTAGCGGGCGGCTACGAGCAGTACTTC. This sequence encodes CASSPPLAGGYEQYF.